What follows is one T cell receptor (beta chain) and its context. V gave up 1 base and J gave up 6 bases, with 10 bases separating them. CDR3 length: 15 residues. The germline CDR1 and CDR2 sequences are SGHTA and FQGTGA. Using immunoSEQ multiplex PCR, the repertoire was profiled, and TCRdb retains in-frame clones only, with some absent. The sample carries tens of thousands of clones, around 92% recorded once. This record comes from a study of T cell changes during pregnancy in multiple sclerosis. The sequencing used CD4+ T cells from peripheral blood mononuclear cells, collected after pregnancy. V and J are TRBV7-3 and TRBJ1-6; maybe TRBD1 (5 bases). The clonotype comes from a female donor with multiple sclerosis, enrolled in a pregnancy study. The CDR3 coding sequence is TGTGCCAGCAGCTTAATGCAGGGAGGTAATTCACCCCTCCACTTT. This gives the protein CASSLMQGGNSPLHF.